The present TCR beta chain was sequenced within a study of vaccination effects on CD4 cells after COVID-19. Study outcomes and limitations: Healthy vaccinees showed cross-reactivity with common cold coronaviruses in only 1 of 255 vaccine-induced clones. Marked contraction was observed in infection-induced and vaccine-induced clones late after vaccination.

This CDR3 has 14 residues. CDR1 is MNHEY and CDR2 is SVGAGI in the germline V gene. The junction had 4 bases not matched to a gene; V was cut back by 5 bases and J by 4 bases. Profiled with immunoSEQ multiplex PCR; TCRdb holds only in-frame clones, not every one. The repertoire holds tens of thousands of clones, with approximately 73% as singletons. As regards this clone: Its antigen is not known.

Using viral peptide pools, the ViraFEST assay grew out antigen-specific CD4+ T cells prior to sequencing. Isolation of CD4+ T cells took place after approximately 10 days of culture. Vaccine recipients had no previous SARS-CoV-2 infection; their nucleocapsid antibodies were negative. IL-2 at 9.5 to 10 IU/ml and peptides at 8.5 to 10 ug/ml were added to cultured PBMC, more than 1.5 million per well. Fresh IL-2-containing medium replaced half the medium on days 3 and 7. Specimen: CD4+ T cells from PBMCs cultured with HCoV-OC43 spike peptides, collected before COVID-19 vaccination. Subset indicated: HCoV-OC43 spike overlapping peptide pool stimulation. The chain links TRBV6-5 to TRBJ2-7; 11 bases line up with TRBD2. The sequence was obtained from a human donor who received a COVID-19 vaccine. CDR3 sequence (DNA): TGTGCCAGCAGTCTAACTAGCGGGAGTTACGAGCAGTACTTC. This gives the protein CASSLTSGSYEQYF.